Following are 14 T cell receptor beta chains from one sample sequenced in a study of blood T cell repertoires in COVID-19. Only in-frame clones appear in the TCRdb table, and some are missing; sequencing was by immunoSEQ multiplex PCR. In the table there are 200,000 or so clones, about 80% of which are singletons. Source material: peripheral blood. Receptor source: a woman aged 25 to 45 who had recovered from COVID-19.

The CDR3 sequence is CASSRRDSLLQFF. The CDR3 DNA is TGTGCCAGCAGCAGACGGGACTCCCTTTTACAGTTCTTC. The gene calls are TRBV9 and TRBJ2-1; D possibly corresponds to TRBD2 (6 bases). V shed 4 bases and J shed 13 bases, with 18 bases lying between them. This CDR3 comprises 13 residues. From germline, CDR1 is SGDLS and CDR2 YYNGEE.

This rearrangement joins TRBV5-1 to TRBJ2-7; 7 nucleotides match TRBD2. Germline CDR1 is SGHRS and CDR2 is YFSETQ. The V segment lost 2 bases and the J segment 4 bases; nucleotides outside the gene matches: 6. The CDR3 has 14 residues. The DNA of the CDR3 is TGCGCCAGCAGCTTCGCGTGGGGGGGTTACGAGCAGTACTTC. This sequence encodes CASSFAWGGYEQYF. Together with reference TRBV5-1 and TRBJ2-7, the CDR3 gives the full variable domain: KAGVTQTPRYLIKTRGQQVTLSCSPISGHRSVSWYQQTPGQGLQFLFEYFSETQRNKGNFPGRFSGRQFSNSRSEMNVSTLELGDSALYLCASSFAWGGYEQYFGPGTRLTVT.

CDR3 sequence reads: CASSYFDRGTYSNQPQHF. DNA of the CDR3: TGTGCCAGCAGCTATTTCGACAGGGGGACGTATAGCAATCAGCCCCAGCATTTT. The chain combines TRBV28 with TRBJ1-5; TRBD1 agrees at 9 bases. Per the germline V gene, CDR1 is MDHEN and CDR2 is SYDVKM. There are 18 residues in the CDR3. J lost 0 bases, V lost 6 bases, and 12 bases had no gene match.

The chain combines TRBV18 with TRBJ2-2; a possible D gene is TRBD2 (5 bases). CDR3 length: 14 residues. V lost 5 bases and J 3 bases, leaving 10 bases between the germline ends. Germline CDR1 reads KGHSH; CDR2 reads LQKENI. CDR3 nucleotides: TGTGCCAGCTCAGAGCGGCCGTACACCGGGGAGCTGTTTTTT. This codes for CASSERPYTGELFF.

The V call is TRBV24-1, the J call TRBJ2-5; 7 positions match TRBD2. The CDR3 sequence is 13 residues long. Germline V CDR1 and CDR2: KGHDR, SFDVKD. V was clipped by 7 bases and J by 2 bases; unmatched bases: 3. CDR3 in DNA: TGTGCCACCAGGGCCGGGGGGCAAGAGACCCAGTACTTC. It encodes CATRAGGQETQYF.

The chain carries TRBV6-4 and TRBJ2-7, with TRBD2 matching over 9 bases. Germline V lookup: CDR1 MRHNA, CDR2 SNTAGT. CDR3 length equals 13 residues. Trimming removed 3 bases from V and 3 bases from J; junction bases left unmatched: 0. In nucleotides, the CDR3 is TGTGCCAGCAGTGAGACTAGCGGCTACGAGCAGTACTTC. This encodes CASSETSGYEQYF.

The rearrangement joins TRBV19 to TRBJ1-2, with a tentative D call TRBD1 (6 bases). CDR1 and CDR2 (germline): LNHDA, SQIVND (reference sequence). The CDR3 loop spans 16 amino acids. With 6 bases removed from V and 4 bases from J, the gap between germline ends came to 21 bases. DNA of the CDR3: TGTGCCAGTAGAGCCCCCCTCCAGGGGACGTCCTATGGCTACACCTTC. Translation: CASRAPLQGTSYGYTF.

The J gene is TRBJ2-5, the V gene TRBV7-6, with D perhaps TRBD2 (6 bases). The CDR3 length is 15 residues. CDR1 and CDR2 from the germline V gene are SGHVS and FNYEAQ. V lost 1 base, J lost 5 bases, and 14 bases lay in between. CDR3 sequence reads: CASSLVQLGGETQYF. The CDR3 DNA reads as TGTGCCAGCAGCTTAGTCCAGCTCGGAGGGGAGACCCAGTACTTC.

The J gene is TRBJ2-3, the V gene TRBV3-1 (or the pseudogene TRBV3-2); possibly TRBD1 for D (5 bases). CDR3 length: 14 amino acids. Germline V gene sequence: CDR1 LGHDT, CDR2 YNNKEL (reference sequence). Trimming took off 1 base at V and 6 bases at J, with 11 bases between the two ends. This chain's CDR3 is CASSQGVSGDTQYF. The CDR3 bases are TGTGCCAGCAGCCAAGGCGTTTCAGGGGATACGCAGTATTTT.

The chain links TRBV24-1 to TRBJ2-1; 7 bases are a match to TRBD2. This CDR3 has 16 residues. CDR1 KGHDR and CDR2 SFDVKD come from the germline V gene. Losses at the gene ends were 0 bases for V and 2 bases for J; bases not matched to a gene: 3. CDR3 sequence: CATSDLRGEPYNEQFF. The CDR3 DNA is TGTGCCACCAGTGATTTGCGGGGGGAACCCTACAATGAGCAGTTCTTC.

The rearrangement uses TRBV5-1 and TRBJ1-3; D unresolved. The CDR3 extends over 14 amino acids. Germline-derived CDR1 and CDR2 are SGHRS and YFSETQ. Trimming took off 0 bases at V and 0 bases at J, with 4 bases between the two ends. The CDR3 DNA sequence: TGCGCCAGCAGCTTGGCGAGCTCTGGAAACACCATATATTTT. Its translation is CASSLASSGNTIYF. The full variable domain, in which reference TRBV5-1 and TRBJ1-3 provide the parts outside the CDR3, is KAGVTQTPRYLIKTRGQQVTLSCSPISGHRSVSWYQQTPGQGLQFLFEYFSETQRNKGNFPGRFSGRQFSNSRSEMNVSTLELGDSALYLCASSLASSGNTIYFGEGSWLTVV.

V is TRBV19 and J is TRBJ1-3; D not resolved. CDR3 length: 14 residues. Per the germline V gene, CDR1 is LNHDA and CDR2 is SQIVND (reference sequence). Trimming took 6 bases from V and 0 from J, leaving 9 bases between them. Written as DNA, the CDR3 is TGTGCCAGTAGCCAACAGAGCTCTGGAAACACCATATATTTT. Residues: CASSQQSSGNTIYF.

The chain carries TRBV18 and TRBJ2-2; 7 bases align to TRBD1. Trimming at V came to 6 bases and at J to 2 bases, leaving 6 bases not matched to a gene. The germline CDR1 and CDR2 sequences are KGHSH and LQKENI. The CDR3 has 15 residues. CDR3 nucleotides: TGTGCCAGCTCGATGGGACAGACAAACACCGGGGAGCTGTTTTTT. Translated: CASSMGQTNTGELFF.

This clone was counted a few times. The chain uses TRBV12-5 and TRBJ2-3, with 8 bases that match TRBD2. V trimming: 1 base; J trimming: 4 bases; junction bases outside the gene matches: 4. Germline V gene data show CDR1 as LGHNT and CDR2 as FRNRAP. This CDR3 comprises 15 residues. CDR3 in DNA: TGTGCTAGTGGTTTGGGGGCGGGAGGCGCAGATACGCAGTATTTT. Protein product: CASGLGAGGADTQYF.